The 23 T cell receptor beta chains listed next were all sequenced from one sample in a study of cytomegalovirus exposure and HLA in healthy donors. Primers for the PCR totalled 60 Vbeta and 13 Jbeta. Libraries were prepared by immunoSEQ multiplex PCR; TCRdb keeps only in-frame clonotypes and omits some of them. There are roughly 150,000 clones in the sample; around 75% occur only once, and around 3.1% lies in the top ten. The sample consisted of PBMCs. The receptors here all came from a male donor in good health and CMV-seronegative.

The rearrangement uses TRBV28 and TRBJ1-2; TRBD1 is a possible D gene (6 bases). Germline-derived CDR1 and CDR2 are MDHEN and SYDVKM. V was trimmed by 5 bases and J by 5 bases, leaving 21 bases between them. This CDR3 contains 16 residues. This CDR3 is CASSLPRGQKLYGYTF. In nucleotides, the CDR3 is TGTGCCAGCAGTCTCCCGCGGGGGCAGAAACTATATGGCTACACCTTC.

The chain uses TRBV5-1 and TRBJ2-1; 11 bases fit TRBD2. Germline V gene sequence: CDR1 SGHRS, CDR2 YFSETQ. The CDR3 is 16 residues long. With 2 bases clipped from V and 4 bases from J, the junction kept 5 bases outside the gene matches. The CDR3 DNA sequence: TGCGCCAGCAGCTTAGTCGGGACTAGCGGTTACAATGAGCAGTTCTTC. It is translated as CASSLVGTSGYNEQFF.

The chain recombines TRBV19 with TRBJ1-2; D is uncertain. Germline V CDR1 and CDR2: LNHDA, SQIVND (reference sequence). V was shortened by 5 bases and J by 5 bases, with 21 bases between the two germline ends. The CDR3 sequence is 16 residues long. CDR3 coding DNA: TGTGCCAGTAGTCCCGCGGGGTGGAGAGAACTTTATGGCTACACCTTC. This codes for CASSPAGWRELYGYTF.

This chain connects TRBV5-5 to TRBJ2-2, with 10 bases fitting TRBD1. This CDR3 spans 16 amino acids. J gave up 5 bases and V 5 bases, and 9 bases lay outside the gene matches. Germline V gene lookup returns CDR1 SGHKS and CDR2 YYEKEE (reference sequence). In DNA, the CDR3 is TGTGCCAGCAGTAGACAGGGGGCGTTAGGAACCGGGGAGCTGTTTTTT. Translated: CASSRQGALGTGELFF.

V is TRBV13 and J is TRBJ2-7; possible D gene TRBD1, 5 bases. The CDR3 contains 15 residues. Germline values: CDR1 PRHDT, CDR2 FYEKMQ (reference sequence). The V end was cut by 2 bases, the J end by 3 bases, with 14 bases between. Written as DNA, the CDR3 is TGTGCCAGCAGCTTACAGGGTGGGGTAAACTACGAGCAGTACTTC. It specifies CASSLQGGVNYEQYF. Supplemented by reference TRBV13 and TRBJ2-7, the full variable domain reads AAGVIQSPRHLIKEKRETATLKCYPIPRHDTVYWYQQGPGQDPQFLISFYEKMQSDKGSIPDRFSAQQFSDYHSELNMSSLELGDSALYFCASSLQGGVNYEQYFGPGTRLTVT.

This chain joins TRBV5-1 and TRBJ2-7; 12 bases are shared with TRBD1. After removal of 6 bases from V and 7 bases from J, the junction contained 5 bases not matched to a gene. CDR1 and CDR2 (germline): SGHRS, YFSETQ. The length of the CDR3 is 13 residues. CDR3 region: CASTRDRGHEQYF. CDR3 coding DNA: TGCGCCAGCACCCGGGACAGGGGGCATGAGCAGTACTTC.

As for this clone: A junction end diverges from the germline sequence, so it may reflect a read error. The chain recombines TRBV7-7 with TRBJ2-5, with 14 bases aligning to TRBD2. CDR3 length: 15 residues. Germline V gene data show CDR1 as SSHAT and CDR2 as FNYEAQ (reference sequence). CDR3 amino acids: CASSAGTSGGETQYF. CDR3 DNA sequence: TGTGCTAGCAGCGCCGGGACTAGCGGGGGAGAGACCCAGTACTTC.

The rearrangement uses TRBV5-1 and TRBJ1-1; D gene ambiguous. The CDR3 extends over 14 amino acids. Trimming removed 0 bases from V and 2 bases from J, with 8 bases in between. Germline CDR1 is SGHRS and CDR2 is YFSETQ. CDR3 sequence: CASSLAMTNTEAFF. CDR3 coding DNA: TGCGCCAGCAGCTTGGCCATGACAAACACTGAAGCTTTCTTT.

This chain joins TRBV2 and TRBJ1-5, with TRBD1 identical over 10 bases. The length of the CDR3 is 14 residues. Per germline, CDR1 SNHLY and CDR2 FYNNEI. The V segment lost 7 bases and the J segment 6 bases; nucleotides outside the gene matches: 6. CDR3 DNA sequence: TGTGCCAGCAAGGGGACAGGGGCCAGTCAGCCCCAGCATTTT. Its protein product is CASKGTGASQPQHF.

This rearrangement joins TRBV30 to TRBJ1-1; weak D call: TRBD1 (5 bases). V lost 7 bases, J lost 7 bases, and 13 bases lay in between. CDR3 size: 11 residues. Germline lookup yields CDR1 GTSNPN and CDR2 SVGIG (reference sequence). CDR3 DNA sequence: TGTGCCTACCGGGGGGGGAGTGAAGCTTTCTTT. Translated, it gives CAYRGGSEAFF.

The gene calls are TRBV2 and TRBJ2-1, with D possibly being TRBD1 (5 bases). Trimming cost V 1 base and J 0 bases, with 13 bases left between them. CDR3 length equals 17 residues. Germline CDR1 and CDR2: SNHLY and FYNNEI. The CDR3 loop reads CASSEEGHYSSYNEQFF. CDR3 bases: TGTGCCAGCAGTGAAGAGGGGCATTATAGCTCCTACAATGAGCAGTTCTTC.

The table lists this clone with a count of one. The chain is built from TRBV18 and TRBJ2-6, with a weak D call TRBD1 (6 bases). Trimming left V 4 bases short and J 0 bases short, with 13 bases between. The germline V gene encodes CDR1 KGHSH and CDR2 LQKENI. This CDR3 has 17 amino acids. The DNA for the CDR3 is TGTGCCAGCTCACAATTCGCAGGGGACTCTGGGGCCAACGTCCTGACTTTC. Residues: CASSQFAGDSGANVLTF. Complete variable domain (other parts from reference TRBV18 and TRBJ2-6): NAGVMQNPRHLVRRRGQEARLRCSPMKGHSHVYWYRQLPEEGLKFMVYLQKENIIDESGMPKERFSAEFPKEGPSILRIQQVVRGDSAAYFCASSQFAGDSGANVLTFGAGSRLTVL.

The chain links TRBV7-9 to TRBJ1-6; D ambiguous. Per germline, CDR1 SEHNR and CDR2 FQNEAQ (reference sequence). The CDR3 is 15 amino acids. This CDR3 is CSTHGRNWEGSPLHF. CDR3 bases: TGTTCCACCCACGGCCGGAATTGGGAGGGTTCACCCCTCCACTTT.

J is TRBJ2-1 and V is TRBV30, with TRBD1 identical over 11 bases. Looked up from germline, CDR1 is GTSNPN and CDR2 is SVGIG (reference sequence). The CDR3 is 14 residues long. V lost 5 bases to trimming and J lost 0 bases; unmatched junction nucleotides: 0. CDR3 sequence (DNA): TGTGCCTGGGGGACAGGGGGCTCCTACAATGAGCAGTTCTTC. Protein: CAWGTGGSYNEQFF.

The chain is built from TRBV2 and TRBJ2-1; 11 bases are shared with TRBD1. The J segment lost 13 bases and the V segment lost 6 bases, leaving 8 bases of the junction unmatched. The CDR3 totals 13 residues. The germline gives CDR1 SNHLY, CDR2 FYNNEI. CDR3 region: CASRPGQGGDQFF. DNA of the CDR3: TGTGCCAGCAGGCCGGGACAGGGGGGAGATCAGTTCTTC.

The chain links TRBV5-1 to TRBJ2-5; 13 positions agree with TRBD2. V lost 3 bases, J lost 7 bases, and 3 bases stayed unmatched. This CDR3 comprises 14 residues. The germline gives CDR1 SGHRS, CDR2 YFSETQ. The CDR3 is CASSSTSGGLTQYF. The CDR3 DNA follows: TGCGCCAGCAGCTCGACTAGCGGGGGGCTGACCCAGTACTTC.

CDR3 bases: TGCAGCGCCTCCTGGGCAGGGTCGAACACTGAAGCTTTCTTT. Protein: CSASWAGSNTEAFF. J is TRBJ1-1 and V is TRBV29-1, with D perhaps TRBD1 (5 bases). The CDR3 loop spans 14 amino acids. Germline CDR1 SQVTM, CDR2 ANQGSEA. Deletions cut 7 bases from V and 1 base from J, with 16 bases between.

The chain uses TRBV2 and TRBJ1-1; the D gene is possibly TRBD1 (5 bases). Germline assignment: CDR1 SNHLY and CDR2 FYNNEI. V was cut by 7 bases and J by 5 bases, with 20 bases left in between. This CDR3 is 15 amino acids long. CDR3: CASNRGDGALTEAFF. For the CDR3, the DNA is TGTGCCAGCAATCGGGGGGATGGGGCATTGACTGAAGCTTTCTTT.

V usage is TRBV7-6 and J usage is TRBJ1-5; D is possibly TRBD1 (6 bases). Trimming removed 1 base from V and 3 bases from J, with 13 bases in between. There are 16 residues in the CDR3. Germline V gene sequence: CDR1 SGHVS, CDR2 FNYEAQ. The chain's CDR3 is CASSLDRAENNQPQHF. The DNA for the CDR3 is TGTGCCAGCAGCTTAGACAGGGCGGAAAACAATCAGCCCCAGCATTTT.

V and J are TRBV27 and TRBJ2-5; 7 positions agree with TRBD2. The CDR3 is 11 amino acids. Per the germline V gene, CDR1 is MNHEY and CDR2 is SMNVEV (reference sequence). J was trimmed by 4 bases and V by 10 bases; bases with no gene match: 3. The CDR3 reads CAKREGETQYF. CDR3 nucleotides: TGTGCCAAAAGGGAGGGAGAGACCCAGTACTTC.

The chain is built from TRBV6-5 and TRBJ1-2; D perhaps matches TRBD1 (5 bases). V lost 4 bases and J lost 4, with 16 bases in between. CDR1 and CDR2 (germline): MNHEY, SVGAGI. This CDR3 has 15 amino acids. The CDR3 sequence: CASSSPKGLIYGYTF. The CDR3 bases are TGTGCCAGCAGTTCGCCAAAGGGACTGATCTATGGCTACACCTTC.

This chain uses TRBV30 with TRBJ1-1, with 11 bases aligning to TRBD1. This CDR3 contains 14 residues. Unmatched junction bases numbered 2, after V lost 0 bases and J lost 5 bases. Germline assignment: CDR1 GTSNPN and CDR2 SVGIG (reference sequence). The CDR3 DNA reads TGTGCCTGGAGTGTAGGGACAGGGGGAACTGAAGCTTTCTTT. Its translation: CAWSVGTGGTEAFF. The entire variable domain, with the rest obtained from reference TRBV30 and TRBJ1-1, is as follows: SQTIHQWPATLVQPVGSPLSLECTVEGTSNPNLYWYRQAAGRGLQLLFYSVGIGQISSEVPQNLSASRPQDRQFILSSKKLLLSDSGFYLCAWSVGTGGTEAFFGQGTRLTVV.

The CDR3 spells CASSTLPGSSAEQYF. The CDR3 DNA reads as TGTGCCAGCAGTACCCTCCCGGGTTCCTCAGCCGAGCAGTACTTC. The chain employs TRBV28 and TRBJ2-7; D is undetermined. CDR1 MDHEN and CDR2 SYDVKM come from the germline V gene. Deletions cut 5 bases from V and 6 bases from J, with 20 bases between. This CDR3 spans 15 amino acids.